The rows below give T cell receptor beta chains drawn from one sample of a study of patients and donors after allogeneic stem cell transplantation. MiXCR was run by TCRdb on the RT-PCR reads, yielding one entry per CDR3 protein. The sample carries about 230,000 distinct CDR3 sequences, around 14% recorded once. Sequenced material: blood, either unsorted or a sorted T cell fraction (not recorded which). These receptors were collected from a human donor who was either an allogeneic HSCT recipient or a stem cell or donor lymphocyte infusion donor (not recorded which). It is not recorded whose cells these are; they may come from a transplant donor. Both conserved end residues are part of each CDR3. Each record gives: clone size, J gene, V gene, CDR3 length, D gene, CDR3 DNA, CDR3 protein. A D gene is named only where the DNA matches it firmly. A clone size is listed for some rows: how often the clone was seen (once, few, many), or a class if it is expanded.

- TRBJ2-1 TRBV20-1 13 - TGCAGTTCTTCGTTAGGGAACCTAAGGGAGCAGTTCTTC CSSSLGNLREQFF
many TRBJ2-5 TRBV27 13 - TGTGCCAGCAGTCGGGGACCGGTAGAGACCCAGTACTTC CASSRGPVETQYF
many TRBJ2-1 TRBV18 14 - TGTGCCAGCTCACCCCGGAGGGGAAACAATGAGCAGTTCTTC CASSPRRGNNEQFF
few TRBJ2-2 TRBV12-3/TRBV12-4 16 TRBD1 TGTGCCAGCAGTTCTCCAGGGACAGGGAACACCGGGGAGCTGTTTTTT CASSSPGTGNTGELFF
- TRBJ1-1 TRBV11-1 12 - TGTGCCAGCAGGTCAGGGGTAGGTGAAGCTTTCTTT CASRSGVGEAFF
many TRBJ2-7 TRBV20-1 15 TRBD2 TGCAGTGCCTATGATACTAGCGGGAGTAAGTACGAGCAGTACTTC CSAYDTSGSKYEQYF
- TRBJ2-5 TRBV5-5 14 TRBD2 TGTGCCAGCAGCACGACTAGCGGACAAGAGACCCAGTACTTC CASSTTSGQETQYF
- TRBJ2-6 TRBV6-1 16 - TGTGCCAGCAAAACAGGGTCTACCTCTGGGGCCAACGTCCTGACTTTC CASKTGSTSGANVLTF
few TRBJ1-5 TRBV24-1 14 TRBD1 TGTGCCACCAGGAGGGACAGGGGCTTTCAGCCCCAGCATTTT CATRRDRGFQPQHF
many TRBJ2-7 TRBV11-2 12 TRBD1 TGTGCCAGCAGCCCCCAGGGGGTGACGCAGTACTTC CASSPQGVTQYF
- TRBJ2-5 TRBV3-1 13 - TGTGCCAGCACCTCGGGACTTCAAGAGACCCAGTACTTC CASTSGLQETQYF
- TRBJ1-1 TRBV5-1 16 TRBD1 TGCGCCAGCAGCTTGGCCGGGACAGGGTTTGACACTGAAGCTTTCTTT CASSLAGTGFDTEAFF
many TRBJ1-5 TRBV12-3/TRBV12-4 16 - TGTGCCAGCAGTTTGTCAGGGAGAGGTGGCAATCAGCCCCAGCATTTT CASSLSGRGGNQPQHF
few TRBJ2-1 TRBV20-1 13 TRBD2 TGCAGTGCAGCTAGCGGAATATACAATGAGCAGTTCTTC CSAASGIYNEQFF
few TRBJ1-2 TRBV9 15 TRBD1 TGTGCCAGCAGCCCGTTCACAGGGGGCAGCTATGGCTACACCTTC CASSPFTGGSYGYTF
medium-sized TRBJ2-2 TRBV5-6 13 - TGTGCCAGCAGCTTGGCGGGAACCGGGGAGCTGTTTTTT CASSLAGTGELFF
- TRBJ2-7 TRBV6-1 16 TRBD2 TGTGCCAGCAGCCCACAGGTAGCGGGAGAAAGGTACGAGCAGTACTTC CASSPQVAGERYEQYF
few TRBJ2-7 TRBV7-2 14 - TGTGCCAGCAGCTCCCCGGCCCAGGCCTACGAGCAGTACTTC CASSSPAQAYEQYF
- TRBJ1-4 TRBV5-6 14 TRBD1 TGTACCAGCAGCTTACAGGGGGAAGAGGAAAAACTGTTTTTT CTSSLQGEEEKLFF
- TRBJ2-1 TRBV7-2 16 TRBD1 TGTGCCAGCAGCGCGGACAGGATCGTGCGAAACAATGAGCAGTTCTTC CASSADRIVRNNEQFF
few TRBJ1-2 TRBV20-1 14 TRBD1 TGCAGTGCTAGAGGGCAGGGACAGCTCTATGGCTACACCTTC CSARGQGQLYGYTF
many TRBJ1-2 TRBV4-3 15 - TGCGCCAGCAGCCAAGAACACGGGGGGGCTTCTGGCTACACCTTC CASSQEHGGASGYTF
many TRBJ2-1 TRBV28 17 TRBD1 TGTGCCAGCAACTACTACAGGGGGCCTAGCTCCTACAATGAGCAGTTCTTC CASNYYRGPSSYNEQFF
few TRBJ1-5 TRBV5-6 15 - TGTGCCAGCAGCTCGTCACGACAGGAGACACAGCCCCAGCATTTT CASSSSRQETQPQHF
- TRBJ2-7 TRBV20-1 13 - TGCAGTGCTCTGCGGGATGGGGGGAACGAGCAGTACTTC CSALRDGGNEQYF
- TRBJ2-7 TRBV23-1 14 - TGCGCCAGCAGTCAATCAGTCAGAACCTACGAGCAGTACTTC CASSQSVRTYEQYF
many TRBJ2-1 TRBV5-1 16 TRBD1 TGCGCCAGCAGCTTGCTCTCTAGACAGGGTGGCAATGAGCAGTTCTTC CASSLLSRQGGNEQFF
few TRBJ2-1 TRBV7-9 15 TRBD2 TGTGCCAGCAGCTTAGGGGGACTAGGTCCAGATGAGCAGTTCTTC CASSLGGLGPDEQFF
- TRBJ2-7 TRBV12-3/TRBV12-4 13 - TGTGCCAGCAGTTCCGGGCCCTCCAAGGAGCAGTACTTC CASSSGPSKEQYF
- TRBJ2-3 TRBV5-1 15 - TGCGCCAGCAGCGGCGTCGGGAACCCCACAGATACGCAGTATTTT CASSGVGNPTDTQYF
- TRBJ2-1 TRBV5-1 16 TRBD1 TGCGCCAGCAGCCACACGGACAGGGCCCTTTACAATGAGCAGTTCTTC CASSHTDRALYNEQFF
- TRBJ1-1 TRBV12-3/TRBV12-4 17 TRBD1 TGTGCCAGCAGTTTACCCGGGACAGGAATCATGAACACTGAAGCTTTCTTT CASSLPGTGIMNTEAFF
- TRBJ1-2 TRBV20-1 12 TRBD1 TGCAGTGCTGCAGGGACAGGCTATGGCTACACCTTC CSAAGTGYGYTF
- TRBJ2-1 TRBV7-3 15 - TGTGCCAGCAGCTTAAATCCGGGGCGAGGTGCGGAGCAGTTCTTC CASSLNPGRGAEQFF
few TRBJ2-5 TRBV5-1 15 - TGCGCCAGCAGCAAAGGGACTGGCCCAGGGGTGACCCAGTACTTC CASSKGTGPGVTQYF
- TRBJ2-5 TRBV5-6 15 - TGTGCCAGCAGCTTGGGGCAGACGGTTTTGGAGACCCAGTACTTC CASSLGQTVLETQYF
many TRBJ2-7 TRBV20-1 14 TRBD2 TGCAGTGCTCCGAGGACTAGCGGGAGTTTTGAGCAGTACTTC CSAPRTSGSFEQYF
- TRBJ2-1 TRBV7-6 16 - TGTGCCAGCAGCCAGACCCCCGGGGGGCGGGGTGATGAGCAGTTCTTC CASSQTPGGRGDEQFF
many TRBJ2-1 TRBV7-2 14 - TGTGCCAGCAACACCGCGGGAACGTTCTATGAGCAGTTCTTC CASNTAGTFYEQFF
few TRBJ1-5 TRBV5-1 20 TRBD1 TGCGCCAGCAGCTTGGTGCTCAAGCCGGGACAGCTCCCAAGCAATCAGCCCCAGCATTTT CASSLVLKPGQLPSNQPQHF
- TRBJ1-2 TRBV27 12 - TGTGCCAGCAGCAAAAACCACTATGGCTACACCTTC CASSKNHYGYTF
- TRBJ1-2 TRBV30 13 - TGTGCCTGGAGTCCAAGGACAGCTTATGGCTACACCTTC CAWSPRTAYGYTF
- TRBJ1-5 TRBV7-9 14 TRBD1 TGTGCCAGCAGCGAACAGGGGAGCAATCAGCCCCAGCATTTT CASSEQGSNQPQHF
many TRBJ1-2 TRBV4-1 12 - TGCGCCAAGAAGGGGGTACTCTATGGCTACACCTTC CAKKGVLYGYTF
many TRBJ1-3 TRBV5-1 13 - TGCGCCAGCAGCTACACCTCTGGAAACACCATATATTTT CASSYTSGNTIYF
- TRBJ2-7 TRBV18 13 - TGTGCCAGCTCACCAGCCAGTTGGGGCGAGCAGTACTTC CASSPASWGEQYF
many TRBJ2-1 TRBV5-1 19 TRBD2 TGCGCCAGCAGCCCGGACAACCGACTAGCGGTAGGAGAATACAATGAGCAGTTCTTC CASSPDNRLAVGEYNEQFF
few TRBJ2-1 TRBV11-1 15 TRBD2 TGTGCCAGCAGCTCGTGGGCTAGCGGGGGGGTGCAACAGTTCTTC CASSSWASGGVQQFF
once TRBJ1-1 TRBV7-9 15 TRBD1 TGTGCCAGCAGCTTAGGTCAGGGGGCGGACACTGAAGCTTTCTTT CASSLGQGADTEAFF
few TRBJ2-3 TRBV20-1 11 TRBD1 TGCAGTGCTAGTCGGACAGGGACGCAGTATTTT CSASRTGTQYF
- TRBJ1-2 TRBV15 15 - TGTGCCACCAGCAGAGATTTGGGACTCCGGGGGGGCTACACCTTC CATSRDLGLRGGYTF
- TRBJ1-6 TRBV19 13 TRBD1 TGTGCCAGTTCGGACAGGTATAATTCACCCCTCCACTTT CASSDRYNSPLHF
few TRBJ1-2 TRBV4-3 15 - TGCGCCAGCAGCCCCGCTAAACAGGGTCGAGGAGGCTACACCTTC CASSPAKQGRGGYTF
many TRBJ1-5 TRBV19 13 TRBD1 TGTGCCAGTAGGACAGGGAGCAATCAGCCCCAGCATTTT CASRTGSNQPQHF
- TRBJ1-2 TRBV20-1 11 - TGCAGTGCTCTGGGGGGCTATGGCTACACCTTC CSALGGYGYTF
few TRBJ2-7 TRBV12-3/TRBV12-4 11 - TGTGCCAGCAGTTCCGGACACGAGCAGTACTTC CASSSGHEQYF
- TRBJ1-4 TRBV15 14 - TGTGCCACCAGCAGAGATCTGGGCGATGAAAAACTGTTTTTT CATSRDLGDEKLFF
many TRBJ2-3 TRBV20-1 16 TRBD2 TGCAGTGCTAGCAGCGCTAGCGGGGGGCGCACAGATACGCAGTATTTT CSASSASGGRTDTQYF